The source of this T cell receptor beta chain is a study of blood T cell repertoires in COVID-19. The method was immunoSEQ multiplex PCR; TCRdb's version includes in-frame clones alone and lacks a portion of them. The sample yields some 400,000 clones, approximately 89% seen once. This CDR3 region has 16 residues. CDR1 is SGHTA, CDR2 FQGTGA, per germline. V dropped 0 bases and J dropped 7; count of bases not matched to a gene: 8. What was sequenced was PBMCs or T cells enriched from blood (not recorded which). The chain employs TRBV7-3 and TRBJ2-1; 8 bases line up with TRBD2. This TCR came from a woman in her thirties or forties who had been exposed to COVID-19. CDR3 sequence reads: CASSLTGGLGENEQFF. DNA of the CDR3: TGTGCCAGCAGCTTAACAGGGGGACTAGGGGAGAATGAGCAGTTCTTC.